Listed below are T cell receptor beta chains from one sample, sequenced in a study of T cells in Graves' hyperthyroidism and ophthalmopathy. TCRdb reprocessed the multiplex PCR reads via MiXCR and lists one record per CDR3 protein. The sample comprises a few hundred thousand distinct CDR3 sequences, just over 45% of which are singletons, and approximately 8.4% rests with the top ten. The sequenced material came from peripheral blood or thyroid tissue (not recorded which). The origin of the receptors is a woman in her late teens or twenties with Graves' hyperthyroidism. Both conserved end residues are part of each CDR3. A D gene is named only where the DNA matches it firmly. Not all rows give a size; the values are once, few, many and, for expanded clones, a class.

D gene	clone size	V gene	J gene	CDR3 protein	CDR3 DNA
TRBD1	NA	TRBV20-1	TRBJ1-4	CSATKRTGTNEKLFF	TGCAGTGCTACCAAACGGACAGGCACTAATGAAAAACTGTTTTTT
TRBD2	few	TRBV7-2	TRBJ2-3	CASSSTSGYTDTQYF	TGTGCCAGCAGCTCGACTAGCGGGTACACAGATACGCAGTATTTT
TRBD2	NA	TRBV6-6	TRBJ2-5	CASSELAGLETQYF	TGTGCCAGCAGTGAACTAGCGGGATTGGAGACCCAGTACTTC
NA	few	TRBV6-5	TRBJ1-5	CASSYRGGAGQPQHF	TGTGCCAGCAGTTACAGGGGGGGCGCAGGTCAGCCCCAGCATTTT
NA	NA	TRBV2	TRBJ1-6	CASSYSGVAPGSPLHF	TGTGCCAGCAGTTATTCAGGGGTGGCCCCTGGGTCACCCCTCCACTTT
NA	NA	TRBV24-1	TRBJ2-1	CATSENRRAINEQFF	TGTGCCACCAGTGAAAACAGGCGGGCAATAAACGAGCAGTTCTTC
TRBD1	NA	TRBV20-1	TRBJ1-4	CSARGDRGGSEKLFF	TGCAGTGCTAGAGGGGACAGGGGAGGAAGTGAAAAACTGTTTTTT
NA	NA	TRBV20-1	TRBJ2-5	CSAKDGTGLVQETQYF	TGCAGTGCTAAAGATGGCACTGGACTGGTTCAAGAGACCCAGTACTTC
TRBD2	NA	TRBV7-9	TRBJ2-5	CASNPDRLAGETQYF	TGTGCTAGCAACCCTGATAGACTAGCGGGAGAGACCCAGTACTTC
TRBD1	NA	TRBV2	TRBJ2-7	CASRPGTGYNEQYF	TGTGCCAGCAGACCCGGGACAGGGTACAACGAGCAGTACTTC
NA	many	TRBV6-2/TRBV6-3	TRBJ1-1	CASSRGGGGTEAFF	TGTGCCAGCAGTCGCGGGGGAGGAGGCACTGAAGCTTTCTTT
NA	once	TRBV29-1	TRBJ2-7	CSVEGIQGPESYEQYF	TGCAGCGTTGAAGGGATTCAGGGGCCGGAATCCTACGAGCAGTACTTC
NA	NA	TRBV7-9	TRBJ2-5	CASSLKLGGQSTQYF	TGTGCCAGCAGCTTAAAGTTGGGCGGACAGTCGACCCAGTACTTC
TRBD2	NA	TRBV7-6	TRBJ2-7	CASSYLTSGSTYEQYF	TGTGCCAGCAGCTACCTGACTAGCGGGAGCACCTACGAGCAGTACTTC
TRBD2	many	TRBV2	TRBJ2-7	CASSEAGGPYEQYF	TGTGCCAGCAGTGAAGCGGGAGGGCCCTACGAGCAGTACTTC
NA	many	TRBV9	TRBJ1-1	CASSVDQNTEAFF	TGTGCCAGCAGCGTAGATCAGAACACTGAAGCTTTCTTT
NA	many	TRBV29-1	TRBJ1-1	CSADRTGTTEAFF	TGCAGCGCAGACCGTACAGGGACCACTGAAGCTTTCTTT